A single T cell receptor beta chain is shown here with its context. These data are taken from a study of blood T cell repertoires in COVID-19. Overall study context: COVID-19 samples collected from the United States, Italy and Spain covered acute and convalescent phases. PBMCs, B-cell-depleted T cells, or T cells were the source of the cDNA or gDNA that made up the material.

Authors' data handling: Reference gene primer amplification in the assay estimated nucleated cell counts. Profiled with immunoSEQ multiplex PCR; TCRdb holds only in-frame clones, not every one. D and trimming were read from the DNA, whereas the V and J calls and clone size are those reported in that table. The repertoire holds roughly 300,000 clones, with approximately 85% as singletons. This CDR3 has 13 amino acids. CDR1 KGHSH and CDR2 LQKENI come from the germline V gene. V lost 6 bases to trimming and J lost 2 bases, with 10 bases between them. The source is a woman aged 45-60 years with acute or convalescent COVID-19. This rearrangement joins TRBV18 to TRBJ1-1; possible D gene TRBD1, 5 bases. Sequencing input: peripheral blood. CDR3 residues: CASSGRSNTEAFF. The DNA for the CDR3 is TGTGCCAGCTCGGGGCGGTCTAACACTGAAGCTTTCTTT. The whole variable domain, remainder taken from reference TRBV18 and TRBJ1-1, is NAGVMQNPRHLVRRRGQEARLRCSPMKGHSHVYWYRQLPEEGLKFMVYLQKENIIDESGMPKERFSAEFPKEGPSILRIQQVVRGDSAAYFCASSGRSNTEAFFGQGTRLTVV.